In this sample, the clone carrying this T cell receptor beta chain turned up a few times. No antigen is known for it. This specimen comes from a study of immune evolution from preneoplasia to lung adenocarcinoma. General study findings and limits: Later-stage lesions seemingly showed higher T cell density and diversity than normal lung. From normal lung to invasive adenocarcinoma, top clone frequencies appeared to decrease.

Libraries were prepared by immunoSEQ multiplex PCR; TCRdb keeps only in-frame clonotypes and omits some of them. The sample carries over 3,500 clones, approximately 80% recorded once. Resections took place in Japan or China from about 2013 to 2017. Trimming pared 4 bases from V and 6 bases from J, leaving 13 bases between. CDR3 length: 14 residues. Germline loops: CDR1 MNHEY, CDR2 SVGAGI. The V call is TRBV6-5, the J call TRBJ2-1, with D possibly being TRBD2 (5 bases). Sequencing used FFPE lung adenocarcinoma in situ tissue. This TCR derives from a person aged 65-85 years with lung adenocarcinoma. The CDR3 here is CASSSGESLNEQFF. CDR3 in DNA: TGTGCCAGCAGTTCCGGGGAGTCGCTCAATGAGCAGTTCTTC.